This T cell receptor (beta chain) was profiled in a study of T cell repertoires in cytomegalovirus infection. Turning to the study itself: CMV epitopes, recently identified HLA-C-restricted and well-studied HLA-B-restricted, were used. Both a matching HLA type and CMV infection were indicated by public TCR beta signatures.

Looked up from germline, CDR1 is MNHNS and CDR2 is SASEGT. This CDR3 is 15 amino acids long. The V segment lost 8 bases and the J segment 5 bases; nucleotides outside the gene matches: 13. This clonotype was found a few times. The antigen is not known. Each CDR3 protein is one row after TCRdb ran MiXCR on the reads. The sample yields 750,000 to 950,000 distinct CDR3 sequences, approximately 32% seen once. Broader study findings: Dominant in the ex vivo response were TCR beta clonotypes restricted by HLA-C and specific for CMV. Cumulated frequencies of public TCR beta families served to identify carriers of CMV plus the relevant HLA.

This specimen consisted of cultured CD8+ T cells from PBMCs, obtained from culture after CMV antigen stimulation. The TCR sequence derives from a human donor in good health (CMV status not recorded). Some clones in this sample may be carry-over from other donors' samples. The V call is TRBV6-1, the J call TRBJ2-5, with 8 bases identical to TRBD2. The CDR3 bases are TGTGCCAGCTCCCTCATCGGGGGGGCCAGGGAGACCCAGTACTTC. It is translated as CASSLIGGARETQYF.